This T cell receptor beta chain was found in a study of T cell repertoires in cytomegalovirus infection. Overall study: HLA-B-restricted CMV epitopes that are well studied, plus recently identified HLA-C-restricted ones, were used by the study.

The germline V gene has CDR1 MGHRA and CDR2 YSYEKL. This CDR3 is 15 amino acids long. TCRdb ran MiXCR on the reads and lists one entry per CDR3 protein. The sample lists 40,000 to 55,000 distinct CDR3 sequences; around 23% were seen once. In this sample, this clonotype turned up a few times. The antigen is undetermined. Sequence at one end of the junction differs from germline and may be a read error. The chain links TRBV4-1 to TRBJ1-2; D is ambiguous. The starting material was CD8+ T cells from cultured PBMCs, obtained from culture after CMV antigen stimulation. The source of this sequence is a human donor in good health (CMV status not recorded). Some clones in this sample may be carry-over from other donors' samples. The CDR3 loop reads CASSQLTGSNYGYTF. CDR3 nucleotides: TGTGCCAGCAGCCAGCTAACGGGTAGCAACTATGGCTACACCTTC.